Below, one TCR beta chain is given with its context. Its antigen is not identified. Sequencing used immunoSEQ multiplex PCR; TCRdb keeps in-frame clones, though not all of them. In the table there are tens of thousands of clones, approximately 92% of which are singletons. CDR1 and CDR2 (germline): SGHDT, YYEEEE. V shed 2 bases and J 6 bases; nucleotides not matched to a gene: 3. This CDR3 is built from 13 residues. This sample was taken from a study of OX40 agonist ivuxolimab in advanced cancers. The study, taken as a whole, reports: No antigen was identified for the clonally expanded peripheral T cells.

The sequenced sample was CD4+ or CD8+ T cells sorted from blood, obtained in a trial of the OX40 agonist ivuxolimab. The clonotype originates from an adult with an advanced solid tumor such as melanoma, head and neck, liver or kidney cancer. The rearrangement joins TRBV5-6 to TRBJ1-2; 8 bases agree with TRBD1. CDR3 sequence: CASSFGQGHGYTF. In nucleotides, the CDR3 is TGTGCCAGCAGCTTCGGACAGGGCCATGGCTACACCTTC.